Below, 29 T cell receptor beta chains from the same sample are listed, as sequenced in a study of response to subunit inactivated influenza vaccine. Each CDR3 protein is one row after TCRdb ran MiXCR on the RT-PCR reads. This sample has about 480,000 distinct CDR3 sequences, with about 25% found just once. The starting material was CD4+ T cells sorted from PBMCs, obtained more than 4 days after vaccination. These receptors were taken from a man between 45 and 60 years old who received an inactivated influenza vaccine.

A few counts support this clonotype. This sequence joins TRBV7-7 and TRBJ2-5, with D perhaps matching TRBD2 (5 bases). Trimming removed 1 base at V and 5 bases at J, with 11 bases between. The germline V gene encodes CDR1 SSHAT and CDR2 FNYEAQ (reference sequence). The CDR3 is 14 residues long. In DNA, the CDR3 is TGTGCCAGCAGCTTAGGAAACCCGGGGGAGACCCAGTACTTC. Encoded protein: CASSLGNPGETQYF.

This clonotype has more than one count but fewer than ten. This chain links TRBV9 with TRBJ2-5; D may be TRBD2 (6 bases). Looked up from germline, CDR1 is SGDLS and CDR2 is YYNGEE. The CDR3 is 15 residues long. Trimming shortened V by 4 bases and J by 1 base, and 14 bases separated the two germline ends. The CDR3 region has the DNA TGTGCCAGCAGCCCGCTCGGGGGAGTCCAAGAGACCCAGTACTTC. Translated: CASSPLGGVQETQYF.

The chain combines TRBV20-1 with TRBJ1-2; D may be TRBD1 (5 bases). The CDR3 consists of 14 residues. The germline V gene encodes CDR1 DFQATT and CDR2 SNEGSKA (reference sequence). Trimming took 0 bases from V and 4 from J, leaving 12 bases between them. The CDR3 nucleotides are TGCAGTGCTAGAGATAGGGGCCCGTTCTATGGCTACACCTTC. Amino acid sequence: CSARDRGPFYGYTF.

The rearrangement uses TRBV15 and TRBJ1-3, with 10 positions matching TRBD1. This CDR3 comprises 19 residues. The ends lost 1 base at V and 3 bases at J; junction bases unmatched: 12. Germline V gene sequence: CDR1 LNHNV, CDR2 YYDKDF (reference sequence). The CDR3 is CATSRGVPGQGRIGNTIYF. Here the CDR3 DNA reads TGTGCCACCAGCAGAGGGGTCCCGGGACAGGGGCGAATTGGAAACACCATATATTTT.

This chain connects TRBV7-9 to TRBJ2-3; 8 bases are a match to TRBD2. Germline V gene lookup returns CDR1 SEHNR and CDR2 FQNEAQ (reference sequence). Germline trimming cut 5 bases from V and 2 bases from J; bases unmatched to any gene: 6. The CDR3 spans 15 residues. The CDR3 protein is CASSLISGVTDTQYF. The CDR3 DNA is TGTGCCAGCAGCCTCATTAGCGGGGTCACAGATACGCAGTATTTT.

This sequence joins TRBV5-1 and TRBJ2-4; 10 bases line up with TRBD1. The CDR3 is 16 amino acids. Per the germline V gene, CDR1 is SGHRS and CDR2 is YFSETQ. The V and J ends lost 4 bases and 0 bases, in that order; junction bases with no gene match: 4. CDR3 DNA sequence: TGCGCCAGCAGCACGGGACAGGGGCTAGCCAAAAACATTCAGTACTTC. Translation gives CASSTGQGLAKNIQYF.

The chain employs TRBV6-5 and TRBJ2-6; TRBD1 matches 10 bases. The CDR3 spans 17 residues. Trimming cost V 4 bases and J 3 bases; bases outside gene matches: 6. Germline assignment: CDR1 MNHEY and CDR2 SVGAGI. The DNA of the CDR3 is TGTGCCAGCAGTTCCCGGGACAGGGGTCTTGGGGCCAACGTCCTGACTTTC. Protein product: CASSSRDRGLGANVLTF.

The chain is built from TRBV20-1 and TRBJ2-2; a possible D gene is TRBD2 (5 bases). Looked up from germline, CDR1 is DFQATT and CDR2 is SNEGSKA (reference sequence). This CDR3 comprises 14 residues. Trimming took off 5 bases at V and 5 bases at J, with 15 bases between the two ends. The CDR3 region is CSALLLEATGELFF. As DNA, the CDR3 is TGCAGTGCTCTCCTATTGGAGGCAACCGGGGAGCTGTTTTTT.

The V and J genes are TRBV29-1 and TRBJ2-5, with 8 bases fitting TRBD2. J gave up 5 bases and V 0 bases, and 11 bases lay outside the gene matches. CDR3 length: 16 residues. CDR1 SQVTM and CDR2 ANQGSEA come from the germline V gene. CDR3 protein: CSVEDRLAGPFETQYF. The DNA for the CDR3 is TGCAGCGTTGAAGATCGGTTAGCGGGGCCATTTGAGACCCAGTACTTC.

This clonotype was seen only a few times. The gene calls are TRBV7-6 and TRBJ2-5; the match to TRBD2 covers 9 bases. The J segment lost 2 bases and the V segment lost 2 bases, leaving 3 bases of the junction unmatched. This CDR3 is built from 15 residues. Germline CDR1 reads SGHVS; CDR2 reads FNYEAQ. CDR3 bases: TGTGCCAGCAGCTTATCCCTAGCGGGGCAAGAGACCCAGTACTTC. This translates into CASSLSLAGQETQYF.

V gene TRBV14 combines with J gene TRBJ1-1; D ambiguous. CDR1 SGHDN and CDR2 FVKESK come from the germline V gene. V lost 2 bases to trimming and J lost 1 base, with 5 bases between them. This CDR3 region has 13 residues. CDR3 bases: TGTGCCAGCAGCCAAACCAGGAACACTGAAGCTTTCTTT. Translation: CASSQTRNTEAFF.

In its sample, this clonotype was seen a few times. The J gene is TRBJ2-2, the V gene TRBV5-1, with 8 positions matching TRBD1. Germline values: CDR1 SGHRS, CDR2 YFSETQ. The ends lost 0 bases at V and 1 base at J; junction bases unmatched: 2. This CDR3 is 16 amino acids long. The CDR3 DNA sequence: TGCGCCAGCAGCTTGGAGGGGACAGGGAACACCGGGGAGCTGTTTTTT. Protein: CASSLEGTGNTGELFF. The full variable domain, completed using reference TRBV5-1 and TRBJ2-2, is KAGVTQTPRYLIKTRGQQVTLSCSPISGHRSVSWYQQTPGQGLQFLFEYFSETQRNKGNFPGRFSGRQFSNSRSEMNVSTLELGDSALYLCASSLEGTGNTGELFFGEGSRLTVL.

This chain connects TRBV7-2 to TRBJ2-3, with D perhaps matching TRBD2 (7 bases). CDR1 is SGHTA and CDR2 is FQGNSA in the germline V gene. The CDR3 sequence is 17 residues long. V was cut by 5 bases and J by 3 bases, with 21 bases left in between. CDR3 residues: CASSTPGGAVRTDTQYF. CDR3 coding DNA: TGTGCCAGCAGCACACCTGGGGGGGCCGTAAGAACAGATACGCAGTATTTT.

This clonotype was observed a handful of times. This rearrangement joins TRBV3-1 to TRBJ2-3, with 10 nucleotides matching TRBD1. The germline V gene has CDR1 LGHDT and CDR2 YNNKEL (reference sequence). Trimming cost V 5 bases and J 5 bases; bases outside gene matches: 7. CDR3 length: 15 amino acids. CDR3: CASSETGGEKDTQYF. CDR3 DNA: TGTGCCAGCAGCGAGACAGGGGGCGAGAAAGATACGCAGTATTTT.

The rearrangement joins TRBV27 to TRBJ1-6; no definite D call. Germline-derived CDR1 and CDR2 are MNHEY and SMNVEV (reference sequence). The CDR3 runs to 13 residues. V dropped 1 base and J dropped 8 bases, with 6 bases sitting between them. DNA for the CDR3: TGTGCCAGCAGTTTATTTTTGGATTCACCCCTCCACTTT. It encodes CASSLFLDSPLHF.

This clonotype has more than one count but fewer than ten. This chain joins TRBV7-2 and TRBJ2-3; tentatively, D is TRBD2 (5 bases). V was cut by 1 base and J by 2 bases, with 10 bases left in between. Germline values: CDR1 SGHTA, CDR2 FQGNSA. The CDR3 length is 15 residues. The CDR3 bases are TGTGCCAGCAGCTTAGAACCGGGAATCACAGATACGCAGTATTTT. This sequence encodes CASSLEPGITDTQYF.

The rearrangement links TRBV20-1 to TRBJ2-1; D remains ambiguous. The V and J ends lost 0 bases and 5 bases respectively, with 14 bases between them. Per germline, CDR1 DFQATT and CDR2 SNEGSKA (reference sequence). This CDR3 is built from 15 residues. CDR3 sequence (DNA): TGCAGTGCTAGAGATGGAGTTAGCCCGCACAATGAGCAGTTCTTC. Residues: CSARDGVSPHNEQFF.

This sequence joins TRBV4-3 and TRBJ1-1, with D possibly being TRBD1 (6 bases). The CDR3 spans 17 residues. Germline V gives CDR1 LGHNA, CDR2 YSLEER. Trimming removed 0 bases at V and 1 base at J, with 15 bases between. The CDR3 coding sequence is TGCGCCAGCAGCCAAGATGTGGGGGGCAGGAGGAACACTGAAGCTTTCTTT. The encoded protein is CASSQDVGGRRNTEAFF.

The chain couples TRBV29-1 to TRBJ2-1; D uncertain. The CDR3 contains 16 residues. The germline V and J ends were trimmed by 0 bases and 0 bases, with 12 bases remaining between them. From germline, CDR1 is SQVTM and CDR2 ANQGSEA. CDR3 sequence: CSVEDQGLSSYNEQFF. The CDR3 nucleotides are TGCAGCGTTGAAGATCAAGGCTTAAGCTCCTACAATGAGCAGTTCTTC.

This chain links TRBV20-1 with TRBJ2-3; 10 nucleotides agree with TRBD2. V was pared by 3 bases and J by 2 bases, with 11 bases of the junction left unmatched. CDR1 and CDR2 (germline): DFQATT, SNEGSKA (reference sequence). CDR3 size: 17 residues. In DNA, the CDR3 is TGCAGTGCTAGTAATGAGTCGGGACTAGCGTTCACAGATACGCAGTATTTT. It is translated as CSASNESGLAFTDTQYF.

The chain links TRBV7-6 to TRBJ1-5; tentative D call: TRBD1 (6 bases). Germline V lookup: CDR1 SGHVS, CDR2 FNYEAQ. Trimming stripped 1 base from V and 3 bases from J, with 10 bases between. The length of the CDR3 is 15 residues. CDR3 nucleotide sequence: TGTGCCAGCAGCTTAGACACAGGGCACAATCAGCCCCAGCATTTT. It yields the protein CASSLDTGHNQPQHF.

This clonotype occurred a few times. The chain recombines TRBV5-1 with TRBJ2-5, with 7 bases that match TRBD2. The CDR3 is 13 residues long. Germline-derived CDR1 and CDR2 are SGHRS and YFSETQ. V lost 7 bases, J lost 5 bases, and 8 bases stayed unmatched. CDR3 sequence (DNA): TGCGCCAGCTCTTTGGGGGGGATTGAGACCCAGTACTTC. The encoded protein is CASSLGGIETQYF.

This clonotype was observed a few times. The chain is built from TRBV12-3 or TRBV12-4 and TRBJ2-3; the D gene is possibly TRBD2 (6 bases). V lost 0 bases, J lost 5 bases, and 15 bases lay in between. The CDR3 has 16 residues. CDR3 bases: TGTGCCAGCAGTTTAGCGATTAGCGGAAAGGGAGATACGCAGTATTTT. Its translation: CASSLAISGKGDTQYF.

The chain recombines TRBV5-1 with TRBJ1-1; D may be TRBD1 (5 bases). The CDR3 has 13 residues. In germline, CDR1 is SGHRS, CDR2 YFSETQ. The V gene lost 3 bases and the J gene lost 3 bases, with 9 bases spanning the gap. The CDR3 loop is CASSSLGDTEAFF. The CDR3 DNA reads as TGCGCCAGCAGCTCCTTGGGGGACACTGAAGCTTTCTTT.

The chain joins TRBV5-1 to TRBJ2-5, with 9 bases identical to TRBD1. V lost 2 bases to trimming and J lost 2 bases; unmatched junction nucleotides: 7. Germline V CDR1 and CDR2: SGHRS, YFSETQ. The CDR3 covers 16 residues. DNA of the CDR3: TGCGCCAGCAGCTTACTAACCGGGACAGGGCAAGAGACCCAGTACTTC. The encoded protein is CASSLLTGTGQETQYF.

The chain joins TRBV6-6 to TRBJ2-5, with D perhaps TRBD1 (6 bases). Per germline, CDR1 MNHNY and CDR2 SVGAGI (reference sequence). CDR3 size: 13 residues. V dropped 7 bases and J dropped 5 bases, with 14 bases sitting between them. The CDR3 protein is CASTRQDLETQYF. CDR3 nucleotides: TGTGCCAGCACTCGACAGGATTTGGAGACCCAGTACTTC.

The V gene is TRBV12-2, the J gene TRBJ2-4; the table names TRBD1, a call not compared with the DNA. TRBV12-2 counts as a pseudogene. The CDR3 consists of 24 residues. The CDR3 DNA reads as TGTGCAAGTCGCCCCCGCAGACCAGCGACTCAGACAGGGACAATTGGACTAGCCAAAAACATTCAGTACTTC. Translation gives CASRPRRPATQTGTIGLAKNIQYF.

CDR3 sequence: CASSLAPVRNQETQYF. CDR3 bases: TGTGCCAGCAGTCTAGCCCCCGTCAGAAACCAAGAGACCCAGTACTTC. V gene TRBV7-6 combines with J gene TRBJ2-5; tentatively, D is TRBD2 (5 bases). The germline V gene encodes CDR1 SGHVS and CDR2 FNYEAQ. V was pared by 6 bases and J by 0 bases, with 17 bases between. This CDR3 region has 16 residues.

The chain uses TRBV7-2 and TRBJ2-3, with D possibly matching TRBD2 (5 bases). V lost 0 bases, J lost 4 bases, and 20 bases lay in between. Germline CDR1 is SGHTA and CDR2 is FQGNSA. The CDR3 is made up of 18 amino acids. The CDR3 bases are TGTGCCAGCAGCTTAGCGCGAGAGGCTTCCGGGATCGCAGATACGCAGTATTTT. It translates to CASSLAREASGIADTQYF.